Presented here are 15 T cell receptor beta chains from one specimen sequenced in a study of blood T cell repertoires in COVID-19. Produced via immunoSEQ multiplex PCR; TCRdb's table is partial and in-frame only. This table holds roughly 190,000 clones, about 88% found once. Sequencing input: peripheral blood. Receptors originate from a man aged 25 to 40 with acute or convalescent COVID-19.

CDR3 sequence: CAISEKNEEAFF. The CDR3 DNA follows: TGTGCCATCAGTGAGAAAAATGAGGAGGCTTTCTTT. The genes are TRBV10-3 and TRBJ1-1; no clear D. CDR3 length equals 12 residues. The germline CDR1 and CDR2 sequences are ENHRY and SYGVKD. Trimming took 2 bases from V and 11 from J, leaving 12 bases between them.

The chain has TRBV7-9 and TRBJ1-1; D is unclear. CDR3 size: 13 residues. Trimming cost V 5 bases and J 11 bases, with 18 bases left between them. Germline CDR1 SEHNR, CDR2 FQNEAQ (reference sequence). DNA for the CDR3: TGTGCCAGCAGCCCCGGTGGCGGGAATGGGGCTTTCTTT. Residues: CASSPGGGNGAFF.

The chain is built from TRBV7-2 and TRBJ2-1; 7 bases agree with TRBD1. V lost 3 bases, J lost 9 bases, and 8 bases stayed unmatched. CDR1 and CDR2 (germline): SGHTA, FQGNSA. The CDR3 has 14 residues. In DNA form, the CDR3 reads TGTGCCAGCAGCTTCGACAGGGTAGCCGGTGAGCAGTTCTTC. Amino acids: CASSFDRVAGEQFF.

This clone was detected only once. V usage is TRBV9 and J usage is TRBJ2-5; TRBD2 matches at 12 bases. This CDR3 is built from 17 residues. Germline V CDR1 and CDR2: SGDLS, YYNGEE. J gave up 5 bases and V 1 base, and 9 bases lay outside the gene matches. CDR3 nucleotides: TGTGCCAGCAGCGTATCGGCTAGCGGGGGGGCCCAGGAGACCCAGTACTTC. This encodes CASSVSASGGAQETQYF.

This chain uses TRBV2 with TRBJ1-2; 8 bases match TRBD1. This CDR3 spans 15 amino acids. The V gene's germline CDR1 is SNHLY and CDR2 FYNNEI. The trim removed 1 base at V and 7 bases at J, leaving 8 bases unmatched. CDR3 region: CASSEVSGGASGYTF. Written as DNA, the CDR3 is TGTGCCAGCAGTGAAGTCTCAGGGGGCGCGAGTGGCTACACCTTC.

The rearrangement uses TRBV5-1 and TRBJ1-1, with a weak D call TRBD1 (5 bases). CDR1 and CDR2 from the germline V gene are SGHRS and YFSETQ. Trimming stripped 1 base from V and 3 bases from J, with 10 bases between. The CDR3 is 14 residues long. The CDR3 nucleotides read TGCGCCAGCAGCTTGACCAGGGCGGACACTGAAGCTTTCTTT. Its translation: CASSLTRADTEAFF.

This chain uses TRBV14 with TRBJ2-3, with D tentatively TRBD1 (6 bases). Germline V gene data show CDR1 as SGHDN and CDR2 as FVKESK. The CDR3 consists of 15 residues. V was clipped by 4 bases and J by 2 bases, with 13 bases between them. The CDR3 loop reads CASSPTGIYTDTQYF. The CDR3 DNA is TGTGCCAGCAGCCCTACAGGGATCTACACAGATACGCAGTATTTT.

The chain carries TRBV5-1 and TRBJ2-7, with D tentatively TRBD1 (6 bases). The CDR3 is made up of 13 amino acids. CDR1 and CDR2 from the germline V gene are SGHRS and YFSETQ. The V end lost 4 bases, the J end lost 6 bases, and 14 bases lay between the germline ends. The CDR3 region is CASSRSQGFEQYF. The CDR3 DNA sequence: TGCGCCAGCAGCCGGTCTCAGGGGTTCGAGCAGTACTTC.

J is TRBJ1-2 and V is TRBV9, with D possibly TRBD1 on 6 matching bases. The CDR3 has 15 amino acids. Trimming pared 4 bases from V and 0 bases from J, leaving 13 bases between. CDR1 SGDLS and CDR2 YYNGEE come from the germline V gene. CDR3 in DNA: TGTGCCAGCAGCAACCCCGACAGGACTAACTATGGCTACACCTTC. Protein product: CASSNPDRTNYGYTF. Full variable domain (missing parts from reference TRBV9 and TRBJ1-2): DSGVTQTPKHLITATGQRVTLRCSPRSGDLSVYWYQQSLDQGLQFLIQYYNGEERAKGNILERFSAQQFPDLHSELNLSSLELGDSALYFCASSNPDRTNYGYTFGSGTRLTVV.

The V gene is TRBV30, the J gene TRBJ1-2; D uncertain. The V gene lost 3 bases and the J gene lost 2 bases, with 4 bases spanning the gap. Germline V gene sequence: CDR1 GTSNPN, CDR2 SVGIG (reference sequence). This CDR3 is 11 amino acids long. CDR3 bases: TGTGCCTGGAGCATCAACTATGGCTACACCTTC. It specifies CAWSINYGYTF.

This sequence joins TRBV6-2 or TRBV6-3 and TRBJ2-1; D unresolved. The CDR3 has 14 amino acids. Trimming pared 2 bases from V and 6 bases from J, leaving 11 bases between. Germline V gene sequence: CDR1 MNHEY, CDR2 SVGEGT. CDR3 region: CASSYLLLFNEQFF. In DNA, the CDR3 is TGTGCCAGCAGTTACCTTCTTCTCTTCAATGAGCAGTTCTTC.

The chain employs TRBV28 and TRBJ1-1, with D unresolved. This CDR3 is 13 amino acids long. Germline assignment: CDR1 MDHEN and CDR2 SYDVKM. V shed 7 bases and J shed 5 bases, with 14 bases lying between them. CDR3 sequence (DNA): TGTGCCAGCACCCCGAGGAGGGTAACTGAAGCTTTCTTT. This translates into CASTPRRVTEAFF.

V usage is TRBV6-5 and J usage is TRBJ2-3; possibly TRBD1 for D (5 bases). CDR3 size: 14 residues. Germline lookup yields CDR1 MNHEY and CDR2 SVGAGI. V was trimmed by 0 bases and J by 4 bases, leaving 8 bases between them. The CDR3 region has the DNA TGTGCCAGCAGTTACTCCCAGGGTTCAGATACGCAGTATTTT. It translates to CASSYSQGSDTQYF.

This chain connects TRBV6-5 to TRBJ2-1; D remains ambiguous. Between the trimmed V and J ends, which lost 6 bases and 7 bases, there was a span of 10 bases. Germline loops: CDR1 MNHEY, CDR2 SVGAGI. The CDR3 covers 12 residues. This CDR3 is CASRGRVNEQFF. Here the CDR3 DNA reads TGTGCCAGCAGGGGTCGGGTTAATGAGCAGTTCTTC.

The chain employs TRBV18 and TRBJ2-1, with a weak D call TRBD2 (5 bases). The germline CDR1 and CDR2 sequences are KGHSH and LQKENI. V lost 3 bases and J lost 8, with 11 bases in between. The CDR3 spans 13 residues. CDR3 bases: TGTGCCAGCTCACCTACCGGGAAGGATGAGCAGTTCTTC. It translates to CASSPTGKDEQFF.